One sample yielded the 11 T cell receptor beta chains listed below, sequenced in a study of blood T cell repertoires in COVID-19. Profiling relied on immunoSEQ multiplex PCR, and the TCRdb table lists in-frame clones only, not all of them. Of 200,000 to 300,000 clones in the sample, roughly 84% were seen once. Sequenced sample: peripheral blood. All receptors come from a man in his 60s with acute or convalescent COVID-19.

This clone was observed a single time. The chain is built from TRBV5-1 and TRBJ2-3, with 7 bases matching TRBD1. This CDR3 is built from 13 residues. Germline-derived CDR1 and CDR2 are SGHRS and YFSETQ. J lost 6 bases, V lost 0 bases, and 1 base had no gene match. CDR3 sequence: CASSLGDSDTQYF. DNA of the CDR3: TGCGCCAGCAGCTTGGGGGACAGTGATACGCAGTATTTT. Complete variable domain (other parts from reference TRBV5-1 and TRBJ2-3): KAGVTQTPRYLIKTRGQQVTLSCSPISGHRSVSWYQQTPGQGLQFLFEYFSETQRNKGNFPGRFSGRQFSNSRSEMNVSTLELGDSALYLCASSLGDSDTQYFGPGTRLTVL.

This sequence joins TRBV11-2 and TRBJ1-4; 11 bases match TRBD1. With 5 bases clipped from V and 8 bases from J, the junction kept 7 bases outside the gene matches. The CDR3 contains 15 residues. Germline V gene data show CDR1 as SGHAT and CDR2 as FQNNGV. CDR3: CASSVGQGAGEKLFF. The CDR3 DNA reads TGTGCCAGCAGCGTTGGACAGGGGGCCGGGGAAAAACTGTTTTTT.

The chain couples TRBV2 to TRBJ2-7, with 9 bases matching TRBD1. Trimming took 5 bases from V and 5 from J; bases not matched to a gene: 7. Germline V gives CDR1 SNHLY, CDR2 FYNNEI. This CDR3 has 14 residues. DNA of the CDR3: TGTGCCAGCAGTTCCGGGACAGGGCCTAACGAGCAGTACTTC. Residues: CASSSGTGPNEQYF.

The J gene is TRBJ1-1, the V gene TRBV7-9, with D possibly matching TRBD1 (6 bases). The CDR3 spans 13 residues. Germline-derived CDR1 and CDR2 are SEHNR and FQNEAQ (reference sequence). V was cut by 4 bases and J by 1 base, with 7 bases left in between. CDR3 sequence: CASSSRGNTEAFF. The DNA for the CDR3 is TGTGCCAGCAGCTCCAGGGGGAACACTGAAGCTTTCTTT. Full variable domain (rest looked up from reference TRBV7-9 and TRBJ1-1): DTGVSQNPRHKITKRGQNVTFRCDPISEHNRLYWYRQTLGQGPEFLTYFQNEAQLEKSRLLSDRFSAERPKGSFSTLEIQRTEQGDSAMYLCASSSRGNTEAFFGQGTRLTVV.

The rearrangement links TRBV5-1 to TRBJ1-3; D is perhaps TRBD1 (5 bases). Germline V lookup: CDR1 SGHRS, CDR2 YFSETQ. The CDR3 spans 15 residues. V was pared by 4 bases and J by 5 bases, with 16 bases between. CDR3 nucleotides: TGCGCCAGCAGCGAGGGGACTGCAGGAAGAAACACCATATATTTT. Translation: CASSEGTAGRNTIYF.

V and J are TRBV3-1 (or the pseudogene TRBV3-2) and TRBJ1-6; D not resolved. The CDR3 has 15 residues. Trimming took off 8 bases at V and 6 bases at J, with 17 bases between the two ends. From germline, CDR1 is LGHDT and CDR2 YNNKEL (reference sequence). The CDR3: CASRLGEGGNSPLHF. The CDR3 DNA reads TGTGCCAGCCGACTAGGTGAGGGCGGTAATTCACCCCTCCACTTT.

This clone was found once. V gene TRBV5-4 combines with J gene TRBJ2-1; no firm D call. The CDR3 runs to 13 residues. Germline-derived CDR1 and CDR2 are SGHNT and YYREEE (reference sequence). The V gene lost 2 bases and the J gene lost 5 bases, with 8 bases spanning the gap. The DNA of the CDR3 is TGTGCCAGCAGCTTATACAGCAACAATGAGCAGTTCTTC. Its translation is CASSLYSNNEQFF. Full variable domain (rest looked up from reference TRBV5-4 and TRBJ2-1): ETGVTQSPTHLIKTRGQQVTLRCSSQSGHNTVSWYQQALGQGPQFIFQYYREEENGRGNFPPRFSGLQFPNYSSELNVNALELDDSALYLCASSLYSNNEQFFGPGTRLTVL.

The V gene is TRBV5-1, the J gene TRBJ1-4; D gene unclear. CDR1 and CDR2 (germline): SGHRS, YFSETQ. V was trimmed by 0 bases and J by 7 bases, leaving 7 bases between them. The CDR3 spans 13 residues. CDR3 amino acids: CASSLADTEKLFF. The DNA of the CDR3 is TGCGCCAGCAGCTTGGCCGACACTGAAAAACTGTTTTTT.

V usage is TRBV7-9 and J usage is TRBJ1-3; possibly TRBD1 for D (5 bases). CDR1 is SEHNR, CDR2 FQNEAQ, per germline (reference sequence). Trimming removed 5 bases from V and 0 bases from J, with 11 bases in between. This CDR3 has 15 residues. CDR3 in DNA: TGTGCCAGCAGCCCTGACAGACTCTCTGGAAACACCATATATTTT. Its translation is CASSPDRLSGNTIYF.

CDR3 sequence: CASGPTGAGNTIYF. The CDR3 DNA reads as TGTGCTAGTGGACCTACAGGGGCTGGAAACACCATATATTTT. The chain has TRBV12-5 and TRBJ1-3; 7 bases align to TRBD1. The CDR3 runs to 14 residues. CDR1 and CDR2 (germline): LGHNT, FRNRAP. The J segment lost 2 bases and the V segment lost 6 bases, leaving 4 bases of the junction unmatched.

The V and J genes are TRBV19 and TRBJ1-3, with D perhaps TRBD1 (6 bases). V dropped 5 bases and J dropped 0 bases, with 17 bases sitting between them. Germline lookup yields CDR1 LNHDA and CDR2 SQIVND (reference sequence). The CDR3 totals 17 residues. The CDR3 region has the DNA TGTGCCAGTAGTTCCCGCAACACAGGGTTCTCTGGAAACACCATATATTTT. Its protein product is CASSSRNTGFSGNTIYF.